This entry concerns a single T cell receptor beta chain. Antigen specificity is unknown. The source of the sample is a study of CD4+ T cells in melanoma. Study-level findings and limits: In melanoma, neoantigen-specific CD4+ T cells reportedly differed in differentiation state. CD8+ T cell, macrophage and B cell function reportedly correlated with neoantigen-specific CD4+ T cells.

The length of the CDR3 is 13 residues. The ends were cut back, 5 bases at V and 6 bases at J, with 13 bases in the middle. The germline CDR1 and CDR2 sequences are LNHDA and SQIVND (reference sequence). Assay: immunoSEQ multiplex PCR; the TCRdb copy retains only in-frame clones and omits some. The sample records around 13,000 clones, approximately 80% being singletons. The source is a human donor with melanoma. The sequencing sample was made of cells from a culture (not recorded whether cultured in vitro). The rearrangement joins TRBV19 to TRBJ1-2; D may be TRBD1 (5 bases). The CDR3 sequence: CASSLRGRNGYTF. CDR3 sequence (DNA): TGTGCCAGTAGTCTCCGGGGGAGAAATGGCTACACCTTC.